This TCR beta chain was found in a study of human T cells and chemical hapten exposure. Study-wide context: Yields of TCR per sample differed, chiefly owing to small differences in pooled library volume.

V was cut by 2 bases and J by 1 base, with 17 bases left in between. The CDR3 contains 17 residues. Described time point: patch test 2, 6 weeks after DPC sensitization. Sample treatment: therapeutic diphenylcyclopropenone sensitization with weekly scalp DPC. Blood draws came first, before each patch test. Those who donated were patients with alopecia, 18 to 70 years of age, and suitable for DPC. In this sample, this clonotype turned up many times. One entry per CDR3 protein results from TCRdb running MiXCR on the RACE reads. The sample holds roughly 94,000 distinct CDR3 sequences; 9.3% are singletons and the top ten take approximately 2.2%.

The receptor comes from a woman aged 40 to 49 with alopecia areata. Some clones in this sample may be carry-over from other donors' samples. J is TRBJ1-1 and V is TRBV12-3 or TRBV12-4, with unresolved D. The starting material was whole blood, obtained in connection with sensitization to the hapten diphenylcyclopropenone (DPC). This CDR3 reads CASSLKDPRWENTEAFF. DNA of the CDR3: TGTGCCAGCAGTTTAAAGGACCCCCGATGGGAGAACACTGAAGCTTTCTTT.